The entry that follows covers one T cell receptor beta chain sequence. The entry originates in a study of T-cell memory formation after mild COVID-19. TCRdb independently ran MiXCR on the 5' RACE reads; one entry per CDR3 protein. The sample holds 140,000 or so distinct CDR3 sequences, 11% to 15% seen once. There are 11 residues in the CDR3. CDR1 and CDR2 from the germline V gene are MGHDK and SYGVNS. The V end lost 5 bases, the J end lost 8 bases, and 9 bases lay between the germline ends. Sample: PBMCs or a T cell subset sorted from them (not recorded which). The gene calls are TRBV25-1 and TRBJ1-1, with a tentative D call TRBD1 (5 bases). The origin of this receptor is an adult woman who had mild COVID-19 (a few samples of this study predate the infection). Cell type and time point are not known. The CDR3, as DNA: TGTGCCAGCAGTCGGGGGGGGGAAGCTTTCTTT. Translation: CASSRGGEAFF. The full variable domain, completed using reference TRBV25-1 and TRBJ1-1, is EADIYQTPRYLVIGTGKKITLECSQTMGHDKMYWYQQDPGMELHLIHYSYGVNSTEKGDLSSESTVSRIRTEHFPLTLESARPSHTSQYLCASSRGGEAFFGQGTRLTVV.